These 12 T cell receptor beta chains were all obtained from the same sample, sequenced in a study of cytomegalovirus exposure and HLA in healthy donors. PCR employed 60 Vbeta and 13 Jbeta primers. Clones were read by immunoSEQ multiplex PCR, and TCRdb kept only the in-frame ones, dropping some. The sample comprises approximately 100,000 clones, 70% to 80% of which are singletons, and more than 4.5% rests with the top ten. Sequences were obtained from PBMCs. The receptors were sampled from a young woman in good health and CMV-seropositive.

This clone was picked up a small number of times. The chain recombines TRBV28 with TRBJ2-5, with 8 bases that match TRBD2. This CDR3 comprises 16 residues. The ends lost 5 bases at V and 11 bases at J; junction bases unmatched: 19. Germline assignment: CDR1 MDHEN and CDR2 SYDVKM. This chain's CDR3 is CASSRRFSGTRQEQYF. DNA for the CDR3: TGTGCCAGCAGTCGGCGATTTAGCGGGACCCGGCAAGAGCAGTACTTC.

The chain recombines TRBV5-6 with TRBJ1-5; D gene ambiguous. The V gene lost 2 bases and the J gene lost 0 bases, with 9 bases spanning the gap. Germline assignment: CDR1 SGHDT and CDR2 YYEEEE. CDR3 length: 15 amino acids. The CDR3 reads CASSLRGSSNQPQHF. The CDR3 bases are TGTGCCAGCAGCTTACGAGGGAGTAGCAATCAGCCCCAGCATTTT.

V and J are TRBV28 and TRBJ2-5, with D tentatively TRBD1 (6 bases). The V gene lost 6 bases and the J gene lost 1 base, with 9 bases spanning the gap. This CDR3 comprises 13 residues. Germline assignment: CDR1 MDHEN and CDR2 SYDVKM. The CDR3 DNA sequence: TGTGCCAGCAGCAGGGACATCCAAGAGACCCAGTACTTC. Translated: CASSRDIQETQYF.

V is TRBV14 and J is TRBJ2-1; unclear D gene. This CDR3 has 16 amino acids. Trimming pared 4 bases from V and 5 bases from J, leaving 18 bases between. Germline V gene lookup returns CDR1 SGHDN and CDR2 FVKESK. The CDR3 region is CASSRLVAIDNNEQFF. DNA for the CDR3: TGTGCCAGCAGCCGGCTTGTGGCCATCGATAACAATGAGCAGTTCTTC.

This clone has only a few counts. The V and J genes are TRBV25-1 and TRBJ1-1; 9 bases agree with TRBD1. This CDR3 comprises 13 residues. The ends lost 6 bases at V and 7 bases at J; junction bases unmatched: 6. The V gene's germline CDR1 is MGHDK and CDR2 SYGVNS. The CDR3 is CASRGRGQGEAFF. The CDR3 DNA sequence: TGTGCCAGCAGGGGAAGGGGACAGGGTGAAGCTTTCTTT.

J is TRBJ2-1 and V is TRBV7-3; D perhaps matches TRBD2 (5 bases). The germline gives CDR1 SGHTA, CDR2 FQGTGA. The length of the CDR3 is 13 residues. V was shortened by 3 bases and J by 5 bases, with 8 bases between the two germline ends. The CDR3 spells CASSFPGNNEQFF. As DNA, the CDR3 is TGTGCCAGCAGCTTTCCCGGGAACAATGAGCAGTTCTTC.

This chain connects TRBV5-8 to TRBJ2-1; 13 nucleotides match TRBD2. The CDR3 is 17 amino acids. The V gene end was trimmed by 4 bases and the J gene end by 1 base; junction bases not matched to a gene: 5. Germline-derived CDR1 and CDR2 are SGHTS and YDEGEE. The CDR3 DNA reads TGTGCCAGCAGCCTGGGGACTAGCGGGACATCCTACAATGAGCAGTTCTTC. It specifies CASSLGTSGTSYNEQFF.

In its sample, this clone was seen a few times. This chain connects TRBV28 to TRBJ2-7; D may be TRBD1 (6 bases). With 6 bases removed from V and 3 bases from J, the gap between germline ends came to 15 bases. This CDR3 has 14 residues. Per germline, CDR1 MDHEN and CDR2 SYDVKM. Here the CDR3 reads CASSKTTGHYEQYF. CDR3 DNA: TGTGCCAGCAGCAAAACGACAGGTCACTACGAGCAGTACTTC. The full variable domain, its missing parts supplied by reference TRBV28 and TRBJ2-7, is DVKVTQSSRYLVKRTGEKVFLECVQDMDHENMFWYRQDPGLGLRLIYFSYDVKMKEKGDIPEGYSVSREKKERFSLILESASTNQTSMYLCASSKTTGHYEQYFGPGTRLTVT.

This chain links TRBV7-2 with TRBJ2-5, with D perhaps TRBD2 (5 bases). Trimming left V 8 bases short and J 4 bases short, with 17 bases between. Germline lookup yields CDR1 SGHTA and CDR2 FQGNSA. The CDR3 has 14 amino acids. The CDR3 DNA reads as TGTGCCAGCCGATTTGAGGGCACCCCAGAGACCCAGTACTTC. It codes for CASRFEGTPETQYF.

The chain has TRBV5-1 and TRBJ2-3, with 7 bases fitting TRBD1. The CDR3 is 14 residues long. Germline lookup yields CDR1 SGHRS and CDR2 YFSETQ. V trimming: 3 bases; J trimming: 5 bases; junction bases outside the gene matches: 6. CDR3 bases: TGCGCCAGCAGCTACCGGACAGGCCAAGATACGCAGTATTTT. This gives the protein CASSYRTGQDTQYF.

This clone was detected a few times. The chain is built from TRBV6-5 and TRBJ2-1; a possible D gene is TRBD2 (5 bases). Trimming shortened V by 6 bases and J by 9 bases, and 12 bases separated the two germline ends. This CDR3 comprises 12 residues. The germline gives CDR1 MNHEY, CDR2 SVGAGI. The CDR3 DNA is TGTGCCAGCAGCCGCGGCGGGTTTGAGCAGTTCTTC. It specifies CASSRGGFEQFF.

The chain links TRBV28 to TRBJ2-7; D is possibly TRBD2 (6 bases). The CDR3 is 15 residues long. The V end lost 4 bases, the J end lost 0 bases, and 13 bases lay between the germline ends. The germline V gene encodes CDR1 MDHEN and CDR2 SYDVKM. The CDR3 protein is CASSSPGLRSYEQYF. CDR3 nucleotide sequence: TGTGCCAGCAGTTCGCCGGGACTGCGCTCCTACGAGCAGTACTTC.